The 6 T cell receptor beta chains presented below share a single source sample, sequenced in a study of blood T cell repertoires in COVID-19. TCRdb's table, derived via immunoSEQ multiplex PCR, lists solely in-frame clones and lacks some. The data contain some 100,000 clones, under 90% of them singletons. Sequenced: peripheral blood. These receptors all come from a human donor in a cohort sampled during active COVID-19.

In DNA form, the CDR3 reads TGTGCCAGCAGCCCCTCCAGCGCGGGCACAGATACGCAGTATTTT. It encodes CASSPSSAGTDTQYF. The chain uses TRBV6-4 and TRBJ2-3; D gene ambiguous. V was trimmed by 6 bases and J by 1 base, leaving 14 bases between them. Germline V CDR1 and CDR2: MRHNA, SNTAGT. The CDR3 length is 15 residues.

The chain is built from TRBV2 and TRBJ2-2; TRBD2 is a possible D gene (6 bases). This CDR3 is built from 15 residues. Germline assignment: CDR1 SNHLY and CDR2 FYNNEI. V lost 2 bases, J lost 8 bases, and 15 bases lay in between. The CDR3 loop is CASSEPSVGFGELFF. In DNA form, the CDR3 reads TGTGCCAGCAGTGAACCTAGCGTGGGGTTTGGGGAGCTGTTTTTT.

The V and J genes are TRBV5-1 and TRBJ1-2; possible D gene TRBD1, 6 bases. The CDR3 has 16 residues. Looked up from germline, CDR1 is SGHRS and CDR2 is YFSETQ. V dropped 4 bases and J dropped 3 bases, with 19 bases sitting between them. The CDR3 DNA reads TGCGCCAGCAGCCCCAGCTCCGGGACACTATACTATGGCTACACCTTC. Protein: CASSPSSGTLYYGYTF.

This clone was counted only a few times. The V and J genes are TRBV29-1 and TRBJ2-7; 12 positions agree with TRBD2. The germline CDR1 and CDR2 sequences are SQVTM and ANQGSEA. Trimming took 5 bases from V and 2 from J; bases not matched to a gene: 4. The CDR3 loop spans 14 amino acids. The chain's CDR3 is CSVQGLAGTYEQYF. CDR3 nucleotides: TGCAGCGTTCAGGGACTAGCGGGTACCTACGAGCAGTACTTC.

J is TRBJ1-1 and V is TRBV3-1 (or the pseudogene TRBV3-2); D gene ambiguous. Trimming shortened V by 4 bases and J by 0 bases, and 9 bases separated the two germline ends. Germline values: CDR1 LGHDT, CDR2 YNNKEL (reference sequence). The CDR3 is made up of 14 amino acids. DNA for the CDR3: TGTGCCAGCAGCCGGGCGGGGATGAACACTGAAGCTTTCTTT. This encodes CASSRAGMNTEAFF.

The chain couples TRBV6-2 or TRBV6-3 to TRBJ2-5, with TRBD2 matching 13 bases. The CDR3 is made up of 17 amino acids. V lost 2 bases to trimming and J lost 5 bases; unmatched junction nucleotides: 8. Germline V gene lookup returns CDR1 MNHEY and CDR2 SVGEGT. As DNA, the CDR3 is TGTGCCAGCAGTTACGACCGGACTAGCGGGGGCGCGGAGACCCAGTACTTC. This sequence encodes CASSYDRTSGGAETQYF.